This T cell receptor (beta chain) was documented in a study of blood T cell repertoires in COVID-19. About the study: Both acute and convalescent COVID-19 samples were obtained from the United States, Italy and Spain. PBMCs, B-cell-depleted T cells, or T cells provided the cDNA or gDNA that made up the material.

Per the authors' pipeline: Researchers report that nucleated cell counts were estimated from reference gene primer amplification. Profiled with immunoSEQ multiplex PCR; TCRdb holds only in-frame clones, not every one. V and J calls and clone size come straight from that table; D and trimming were deduced from the DNA. Of a few hundred thousand clones in the sample, approximately 80% were seen once. V was shortened by 0 bases and J by 8 bases, with 15 bases between the two germline ends. The CDR3 has 15 amino acids. CDR1 and CDR2 (germline): SGHRS, YFSETQ. This sequence was found in a man aged 25 to 40 who had recovered from COVID-19. Input material: peripheral blood. The chain employs TRBV5-1 and TRBJ2-1; TRBD1 might be the D (7 bases). The CDR3 loop reads CASSLGQGGVDEQFF. DNA of the CDR3: TGCGCCAGCAGCTTGGGCCAGGGGGGTGTCGATGAGCAGTTCTTC.